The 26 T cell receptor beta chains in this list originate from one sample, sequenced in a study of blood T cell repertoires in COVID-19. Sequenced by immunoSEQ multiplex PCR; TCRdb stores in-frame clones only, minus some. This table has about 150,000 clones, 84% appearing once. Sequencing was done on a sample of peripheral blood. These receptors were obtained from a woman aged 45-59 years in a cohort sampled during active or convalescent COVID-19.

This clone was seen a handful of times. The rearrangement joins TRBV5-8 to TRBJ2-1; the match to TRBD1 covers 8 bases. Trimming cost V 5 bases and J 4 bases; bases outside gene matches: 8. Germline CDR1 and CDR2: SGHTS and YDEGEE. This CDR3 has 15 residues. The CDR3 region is CASSIGQGGYNEQFF. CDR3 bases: TGTGCCAGCAGTATAGGACAGGGCGGATACAATGAGCAGTTCTTC.

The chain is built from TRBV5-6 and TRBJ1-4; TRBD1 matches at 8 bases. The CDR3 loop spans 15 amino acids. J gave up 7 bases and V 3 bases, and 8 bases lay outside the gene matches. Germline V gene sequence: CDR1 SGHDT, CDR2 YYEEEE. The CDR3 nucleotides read TGTGCCAGCAGCTCCCAGGGGGCAGGAGTTGAAAAACTGTTTTTT. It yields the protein CASSSQGAGVEKLFF. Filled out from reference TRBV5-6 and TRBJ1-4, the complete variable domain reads DAGVTQSPTHLIKTRGQQVTLRCSPKSGHDTVSWYQQALGQGPQFIFQYYEEEERQRGNFPDRFSGHQFPNYSSELNVNALLLGDSALYLCASSSQGAGVEKLFFGSGTQLSVL.

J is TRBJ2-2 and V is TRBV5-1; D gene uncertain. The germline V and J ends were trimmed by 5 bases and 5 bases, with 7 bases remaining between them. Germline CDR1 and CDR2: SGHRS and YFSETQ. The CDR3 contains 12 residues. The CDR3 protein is CASSYITGELFF. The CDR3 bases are TGCGCCAGCAGTTATATTACCGGGGAGCTGTTTTTT.

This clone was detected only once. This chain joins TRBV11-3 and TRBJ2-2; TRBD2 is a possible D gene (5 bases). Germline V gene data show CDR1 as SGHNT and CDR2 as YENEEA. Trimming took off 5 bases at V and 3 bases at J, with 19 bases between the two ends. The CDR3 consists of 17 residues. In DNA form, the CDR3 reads TGTGCCAGCAGCCCCGGGCCCTTAGGAGGATACACCGGGGAGCTGTTTTTT. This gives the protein CASSPGPLGGYTGELFF.

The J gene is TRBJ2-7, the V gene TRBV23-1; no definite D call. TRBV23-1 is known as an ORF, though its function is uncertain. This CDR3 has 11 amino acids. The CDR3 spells CARGTPYEQYF. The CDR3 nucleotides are TGCGCTAGAGGCACTCCCTACGAGCAGTACTTC.

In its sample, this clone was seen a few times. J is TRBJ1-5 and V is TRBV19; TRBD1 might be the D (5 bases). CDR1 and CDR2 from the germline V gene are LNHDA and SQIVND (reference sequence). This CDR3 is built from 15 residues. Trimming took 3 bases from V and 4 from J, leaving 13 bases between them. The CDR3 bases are TGTGCCAGTAGTATTAAATCGGGGGAGAATCAGCCCCAGCATTTT. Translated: CASSIKSGENQPQHF.

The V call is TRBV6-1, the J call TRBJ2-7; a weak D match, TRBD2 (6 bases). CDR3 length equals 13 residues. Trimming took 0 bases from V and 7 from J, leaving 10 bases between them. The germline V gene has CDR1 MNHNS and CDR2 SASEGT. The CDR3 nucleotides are TGTGCCAGCAGTGAAGCTATGGGAGGTGAGCAGTACTTC. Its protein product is CASSEAMGGEQYF.

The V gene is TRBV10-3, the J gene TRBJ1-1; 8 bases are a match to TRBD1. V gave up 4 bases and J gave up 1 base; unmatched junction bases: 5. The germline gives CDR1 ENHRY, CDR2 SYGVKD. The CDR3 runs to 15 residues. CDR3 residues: CAISAIQGGNTEAFF. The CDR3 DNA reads TGTGCCATCAGTGCTATACAGGGGGGGAACACTGAAGCTTTCTTT.

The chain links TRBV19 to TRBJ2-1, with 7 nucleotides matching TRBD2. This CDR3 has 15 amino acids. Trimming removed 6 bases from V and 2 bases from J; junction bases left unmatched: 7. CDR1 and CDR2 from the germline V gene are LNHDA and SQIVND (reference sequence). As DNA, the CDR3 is TGTGCCAGTAGACCACCGGGACTAACCTACAATGAGCAGTTCTTC. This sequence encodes CASRPPGLTYNEQFF.

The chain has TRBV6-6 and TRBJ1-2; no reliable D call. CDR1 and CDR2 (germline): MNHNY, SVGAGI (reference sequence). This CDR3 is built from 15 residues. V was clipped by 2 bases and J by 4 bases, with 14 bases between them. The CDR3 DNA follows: TGTGCCAGCAGTTACATCCCCCTATCTTCCTATGGCTACACCTTC. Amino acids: CASSYIPLSSYGYTF.

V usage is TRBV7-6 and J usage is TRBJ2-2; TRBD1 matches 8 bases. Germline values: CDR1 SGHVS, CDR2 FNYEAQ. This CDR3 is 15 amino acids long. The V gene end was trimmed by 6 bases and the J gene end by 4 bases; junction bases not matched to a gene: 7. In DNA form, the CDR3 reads TGTGCCAGCAGATCCACAGGGGGGAGCACCGGGGAGCTGTTTTTT. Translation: CASRSTGGSTGELFF.

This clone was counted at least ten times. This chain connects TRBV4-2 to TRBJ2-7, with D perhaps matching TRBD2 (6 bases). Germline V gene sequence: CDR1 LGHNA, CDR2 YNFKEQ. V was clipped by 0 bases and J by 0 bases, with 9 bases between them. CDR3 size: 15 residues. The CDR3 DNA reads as TGTGCCAGCAGCCAAGATGTGGGGGGCTCCTACGAGCAGTACTTC. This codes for CASSQDVGGSYEQYF.

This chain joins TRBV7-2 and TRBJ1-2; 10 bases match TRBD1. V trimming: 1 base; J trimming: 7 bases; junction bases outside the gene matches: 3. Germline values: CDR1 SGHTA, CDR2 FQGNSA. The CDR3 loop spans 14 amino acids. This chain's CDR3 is CASSLGQGARGYTF. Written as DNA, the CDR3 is TGTGCCAGCAGCTTAGGACAGGGGGCTCGTGGCTACACCTTC. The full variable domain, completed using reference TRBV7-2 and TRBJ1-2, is GAGVSQSPSNKVTEKGKDVELRCDPISGHTALYWYRQSLGQGLEFLIYFQGNSAPDKSGLPSDRFSAERTGGSVSTLTIQRTQQEDSAVYLCASSLGQGARGYTFGSGTRLTVV.

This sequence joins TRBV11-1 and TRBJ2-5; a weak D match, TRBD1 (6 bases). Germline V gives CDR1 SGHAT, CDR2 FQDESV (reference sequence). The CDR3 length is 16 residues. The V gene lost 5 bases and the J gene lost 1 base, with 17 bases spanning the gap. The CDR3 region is CASSPRTPGAQETQYF. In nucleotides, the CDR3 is TGTGCCAGCAGCCCCAGAACCCCAGGGGCCCAAGAGACCCAGTACTTC.

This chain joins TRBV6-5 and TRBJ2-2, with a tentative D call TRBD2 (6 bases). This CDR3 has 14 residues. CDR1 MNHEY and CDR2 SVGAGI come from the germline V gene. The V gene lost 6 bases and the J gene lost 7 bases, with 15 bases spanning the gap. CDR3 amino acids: CASRTAGSIGELFF. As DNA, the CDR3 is TGTGCCAGCAGAACGGCGGGGAGTATCGGGGAGCTGTTTTTT.

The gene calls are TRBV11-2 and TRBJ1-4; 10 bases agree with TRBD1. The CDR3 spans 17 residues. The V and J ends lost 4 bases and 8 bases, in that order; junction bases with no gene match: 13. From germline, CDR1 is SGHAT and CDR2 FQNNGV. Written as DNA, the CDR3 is TGTGCCAGCAGCTCCGGGACAGGGGCCGCCTCTAGGGAAAAACTGTTTTTT. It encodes CASSSGTGAASREKLFF. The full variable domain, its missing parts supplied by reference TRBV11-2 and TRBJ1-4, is EAGVAQSPRYKIIEKRQSVAFWCNPISGHATLYWYQQILGQGPKLLIQFQNNGVVDDSQLPKDRFSAERLKGVDSTLKIQPAKLEDSAVYLCASSSGTGAASREKLFFGSGTQLSVL.

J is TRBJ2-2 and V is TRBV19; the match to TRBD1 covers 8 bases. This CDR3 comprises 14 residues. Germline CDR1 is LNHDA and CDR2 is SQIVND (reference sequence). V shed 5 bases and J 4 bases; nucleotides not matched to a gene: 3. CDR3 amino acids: CASSVTGGTGELFF. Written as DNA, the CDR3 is TGTGCCAGTAGTGTAACAGGGGGCACCGGGGAGCTGTTTTTT.

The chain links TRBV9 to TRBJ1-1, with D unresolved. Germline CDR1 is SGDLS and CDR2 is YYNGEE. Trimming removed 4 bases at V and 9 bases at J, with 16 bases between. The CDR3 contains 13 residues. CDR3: CASSPRGDLQAFF. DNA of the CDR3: TGTGCCAGCAGCCCGCGAGGAGACTTACAAGCTTTCTTT.

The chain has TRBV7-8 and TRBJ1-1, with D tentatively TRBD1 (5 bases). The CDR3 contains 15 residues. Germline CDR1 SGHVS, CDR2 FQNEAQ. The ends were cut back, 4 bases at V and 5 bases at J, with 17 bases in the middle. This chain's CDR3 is CASSSRGREATEAFF. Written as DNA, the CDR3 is TGTGCCAGCAGCTCACGGGGCAGGGAGGCGACTGAAGCTTTCTTT.

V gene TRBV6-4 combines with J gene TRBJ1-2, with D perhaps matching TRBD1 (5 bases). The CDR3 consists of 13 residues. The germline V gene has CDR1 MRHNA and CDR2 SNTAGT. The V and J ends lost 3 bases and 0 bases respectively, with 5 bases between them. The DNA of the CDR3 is TGTGCCAGCAGTGAAGGGGCTAACTATGGCTACACCTTC. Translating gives CASSEGANYGYTF.

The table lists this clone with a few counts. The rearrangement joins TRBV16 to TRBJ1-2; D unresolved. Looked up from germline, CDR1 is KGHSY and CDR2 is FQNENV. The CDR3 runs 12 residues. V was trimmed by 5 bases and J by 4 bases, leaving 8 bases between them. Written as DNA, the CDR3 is TGTGCCAGCAGCACGACGGGCTATGGCTACACCTTC. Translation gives CASSTTGYGYTF.

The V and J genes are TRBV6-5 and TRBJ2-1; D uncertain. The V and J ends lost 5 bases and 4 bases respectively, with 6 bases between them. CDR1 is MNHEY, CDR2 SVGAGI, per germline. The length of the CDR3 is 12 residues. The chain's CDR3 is CASSPGYNEQFF. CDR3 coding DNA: TGTGCCAGCAGTCCGGGTTACAATGAGCAGTTCTTC.

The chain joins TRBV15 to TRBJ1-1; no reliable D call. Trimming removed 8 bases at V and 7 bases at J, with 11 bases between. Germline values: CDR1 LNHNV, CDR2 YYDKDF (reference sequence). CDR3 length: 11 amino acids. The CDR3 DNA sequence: TGTGCCACCGGAGGGAGGTATGAAGCTTTCTTT. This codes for CATGGRYEAFF.

CDR3 region: CASSPPDTNYGYTF. The DNA of the CDR3 is TGTGCCAGCAGTCCGCCGGACACTAACTATGGCTACACCTTC. The J gene is TRBJ1-2, the V gene TRBV6-2 or TRBV6-3; possibly TRBD1 for D (5 bases). V was cut by 5 bases and J by 0 bases, with 10 bases left in between. The CDR3 spans 14 residues. Germline V gene data show CDR1 as MNHEY and CDR2 as SVGEGT.

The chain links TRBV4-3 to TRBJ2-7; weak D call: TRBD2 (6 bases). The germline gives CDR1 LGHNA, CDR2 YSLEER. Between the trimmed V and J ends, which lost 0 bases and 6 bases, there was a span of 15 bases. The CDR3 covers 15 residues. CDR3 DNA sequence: TGCGCCAGCAGCCAAGAGGGGGGACGTACGGGCGAGCAGTACTTC. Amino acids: CASSQEGGRTGEQYF.

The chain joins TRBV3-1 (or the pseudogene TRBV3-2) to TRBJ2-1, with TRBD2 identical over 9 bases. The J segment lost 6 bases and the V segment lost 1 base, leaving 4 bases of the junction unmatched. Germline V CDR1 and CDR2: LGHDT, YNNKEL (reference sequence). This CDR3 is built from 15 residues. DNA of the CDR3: TGTGCCAGCAGCCAAGCGCCAGCGGGGGGCAATGAGCAGTTCTTC. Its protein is CASSQAPAGGNEQFF.